The clone carrying this T cell receptor (beta chain) was recorded a few times. The antigen remains unidentified. V trimming: 0 bases; J trimming: 6 bases; junction bases outside the gene matches: 8. Germline loops: CDR1 LGHNA, CDR2 YSLEER. The CDR3 consists of 16 residues. A 5'RACE reaction primed in the constant segment made cDNA libraries of TCR alpha and TCR beta, and these carried sample barcodes and UMIs. Using its own MiXCR run on the 5' RACE reads, TCRdb lists one record per CDR3 protein. In the table there are some 88,000 distinct CDR3 sequences, about 23% of which are singletons. The source of the sample is a study of T-cell memory formation after mild COVID-19. Study conclusions and caveats: Some clones that responded were present in memory (sampled pre-infection), which suggests cross-reactive memory joined. The authors left the SARS-CoV-2 specificity of second-wave clones peaking on day 37 unconfirmed. Most CD4+ clones that shrank were in CM and EM, while CD8+ ones turned up in EMRA.

What was sequenced was PBMCs or a T cell subset sorted from them (not recorded which). The source is a man younger than 35 who had mild COVID-19 (a few samples of this study predate the infection). Cell type and time point are not known. This chain joins TRBV4-3 and TRBJ2-7, with 10 bases identical to TRBD2. This chain's CDR3 is CASSQETGTSVGEQYF. DNA of the CDR3: TGCGCCAGCAGCCAAGAAACCGGGACTAGCGTCGGCGAGCAGTACTTC.